Listed below are T cell receptor beta chains from one sample, sequenced in a study of T cell repertoires in cytomegalovirus infection. MiXCR, run by TCRdb on the reads, gives a single entry per CDR3 protein. The sample consists of 150,000 to 200,000 distinct CDR3 sequences, around an eighth of them appearing once. Sequenced input: PBMCs. All receptors derive from a human donor in good health (CMV status not recorded). Some clones in this sample may be carry-over from other donors' samples. The CDR3 runs from the conserved cysteine through the conserved F or W. The D gene is left open where the match is weak. Clone sizes are given selectively: once, few, many, or a class where the clone is expanded.

CDR3 length: 18
D gene: -
V gene: TRBV28
clone size: -
J gene: TRBJ2-4
CDR3 protein: CASSLGGMGALAKNIQYF
CDR3 DNA: TGTGCCAGCAGTTTAGGCGGGATGGGGGCCTTAGCCAAAAACATTCAGTACTTC

CDR3 length: 14
D gene: -
V gene: TRBV28
clone size: -
J gene: TRBJ1-2
CDR3 protein: CAPTRGYPNYGYTF
CDR3 DNA: TGTGCCCCTACCCGGGGCTATCCCAACTATGGCTACACCTTC

CDR3 length: 12
D gene: -
V gene: TRBV29-1
clone size: -
J gene: TRBJ1-2
CDR3 protein: CSVESINYGYTF
CDR3 DNA: TGCAGCGTTGAGTCCATTAACTATGGCTACACCTTC

CDR3 length: 17
D gene: TRBD2
V gene: TRBV6-6
clone size: many
J gene: TRBJ2-1
CDR3 protein: CASSYSNQRGIYNEQFF
CDR3 DNA: TGTGCCAGCAGTTACTCGAACCAGCGGGGGATCTACAATGAGCAGTTCTTC

CDR3 length: 12
D gene: -
V gene: TRBV28
clone size: -
J gene: TRBJ2-2
CDR3 protein: CVSGPRAGELFF
CDR3 DNA: TGTGTCAGCGGTCCAAGGGCTGGGGAGCTGTTTTTT

CDR3 length: 13
D gene: -
V gene: TRBV29-1
clone size: many
J gene: TRBJ1-1
CDR3 protein: CSVESDSYTEAFF
CDR3 DNA: TGCAGCGTTGAGTCGGACAGCTACACTGAAGCTTTCTTT

CDR3 length: 14
D gene: -
V gene: TRBV28
clone size: -
J gene: TRBJ2-1
CDR3 protein: CASSLIRGNNEQFF
CDR3 DNA: TGTGCCAGCAGTTTAATCCGGGGGAACAATGAGCAGTTCTTC

CDR3 length: 10
D gene: -
V gene: TRBV19
clone size: few
J gene: TRBJ1-2
CDR3 protein: CASGSYGYTF
CDR3 DNA: TGTGCCAGCGGATCGTATGGCTACACCTTC

CDR3 length: 15
D gene: TRBD1
V gene: TRBV30
clone size: few
J gene: TRBJ2-6
CDR3 protein: CAWGPGTGRFIVLTF
CDR3 DNA: TGTGCCTGGGGGCCAGGGACAGGGAGATTTATCGTCCTGACTTTC

CDR3 length: 15
D gene: TRBD1
V gene: TRBV5-6
clone size: -
J gene: TRBJ2-7
CDR3 protein: CASSFPGTGAYEQYF
CDR3 DNA: TGTGCCAGCAGTTTTCCCGGGACAGGGGCCTACGAGCAGTACTTC

CDR3 length: 16
D gene: TRBD2
V gene: TRBV28
clone size: many
J gene: TRBJ2-3
CDR3 protein: CASSPPGEGGTDTQYF
CDR3 DNA: TGTGCCAGCAGTCCACCGGGGGAGGGAGGCACAGATACGCAGTATTTT

CDR3 length: 16
D gene: -
V gene: TRBV7-3
clone size: -
J gene: TRBJ1-1
CDR3 protein: CASSLYQVSVNTEAFF
CDR3 DNA: TGTGCCAGCAGCTTATATCAAGTTTCAGTGAACACTGAAGCTTTCTTT

CDR3 length: 16
D gene: -
V gene: TRBV7-2
clone size: many
J gene: TRBJ2-3
CDR3 protein: CASRLRLSSASDTQYF
CDR3 DNA: TGTGCCAGCAGATTAAGGTTGAGTAGCGCTAGCGATACGCAGTATTTT

CDR3 length: 13
D gene: -
V gene: TRBV7-3
clone size: many
J gene: TRBJ2-5
CDR3 protein: CASSFLGQETQYF
CDR3 DNA: TGTGCCAGCAGCTTTCTAGGGCAAGAGACCCAGTACTTC

CDR3 length: 15
D gene: -
V gene: TRBV9
clone size: few
J gene: TRBJ1-1
CDR3 protein: CASSARDSMNTEAFF
CDR3 DNA: TGTGCCAGCAGCGCCCGAGACAGCATGAACACTGAAGCTTTCTTT

CDR3 length: 14
D gene: TRBD1
V gene: TRBV20-1
clone size: many
J gene: TRBJ2-7
CDR3 protein: CSARGTGSSYEQYF
CDR3 DNA: TGCAGTGCTAGAGGGACAGGGAGCTCCTACGAGCAGTACTTC

CDR3 length: 14
D gene: -
V gene: TRBV4-1
clone size: many
J gene: TRBJ2-7
CDR3 protein: CASSHGYSSYEQYF
CDR3 DNA: TGCGCCAGCAGCCACGGGTATAGCTCCTACGAGCAGTACTTC

CDR3 length: 16
D gene: TRBD1
V gene: TRBV6-2/TRBV6-3
clone size: many
J gene: TRBJ2-1
CDR3 protein: CASSRRTGSSYNEQFF
CDR3 DNA: TGTGCCAGCAGTCGAAGGACAGGGAGCTCCTACAATGAGCAGTTCTTC

CDR3 length: 15
D gene: TRBD1
V gene: TRBV7-8
clone size: -
J gene: TRBJ1-2
CDR3 protein: CASSSLDRGDYGYTF
CDR3 DNA: TGTGCCAGCAGCTCGCTGGACAGGGGGGATTATGGCTACACCTTC

CDR3 length: 14
D gene: TRBD1
V gene: TRBV6-5
clone size: many
J gene: TRBJ2-7
CDR3 protein: CASSYGTGGYEQYF
CDR3 DNA: TGTGCCAGCAGTTACGGGACAGGGGGCTACGAGCAGTACTTC

CDR3 length: 14
D gene: -
V gene: TRBV6-6
clone size: -
J gene: TRBJ2-1
CDR3 protein: CASTDRQLYNEQFF
CDR3 DNA: TGTGCCAGCACGGACAGACAACTTTACAATGAGCAGTTCTTC

CDR3 length: 13
D gene: -
V gene: TRBV7-2
clone size: few
J gene: TRBJ1-2
CDR3 protein: CASSPGPPKGYTF
CDR3 DNA: TGTGCCAGCAGCCCCGGGCCCCCCAAGGGCTACACCTTC

CDR3 length: 16
D gene: TRBD1
V gene: TRBV14
clone size: -
J gene: TRBJ1-1
CDR3 protein: CASSHTGTGTNTEAFF
CDR3 DNA: TGTGCCAGCAGCCATACCGGGACAGGGACGAACACTGAAGCTTTCTTT

CDR3 length: 14
D gene: -
V gene: TRBV7-9
clone size: many
J gene: TRBJ1-1
CDR3 protein: CASSLPSVNTEAFF
CDR3 DNA: TGTGCCAGCAGCTTACCCAGCGTGAACACTGAAGCTTTCTTT

CDR3 length: 15
D gene: TRBD2
V gene: TRBV29-1
clone size: -
J gene: TRBJ2-1
CDR3 protein: CSVRPGTSGYNEQFF
CDR3 DNA: TGCAGCGTCCGTCCAGGGACTAGCGGTTACAATGAGCAGTTCTTC

CDR3 length: 14
D gene: -
V gene: TRBV12-3/TRBV12-4
clone size: many
J gene: TRBJ1-2
CDR3 protein: CASSQGKGGHGYTF
CDR3 DNA: TGTGCCAGCAGCCAGGGGAAGGGAGGGCATGGCTACACCTTC

CDR3 length: 16
D gene: -
V gene: TRBV19
clone size: few
J gene: TRBJ2-1
CDR3 protein: CASSSPPGATYNEQFF
CDR3 DNA: TGTGCCAGTAGTTCCCCCCCAGGGGCTACTTACAATGAGCAGTTCTTC

CDR3 length: 17
D gene: TRBD2
V gene: TRBV4-1
clone size: -
J gene: TRBJ2-3
CDR3 protein: CASSPGTSGLSTDTQYF
CDR3 DNA: TGCGCCAGCAGCCCAGGGACTAGCGGCCTTAGCACAGATACGCAGTATTTT

CDR3 length: 14
D gene: -
V gene: TRBV4-1
clone size: few
J gene: TRBJ1-2
CDR3 protein: CASSQTQGLYGYTF
CDR3 DNA: TGCGCCAGCAGCCAAACACAGGGCCTCTATGGCTACACCTTC

CDR3 length: 13
D gene: -
V gene: TRBV6-2/TRBV6-3
clone size: many
J gene: TRBJ1-2
CDR3 protein: CASSPGRVYGYTF
CDR3 DNA: TGTGCCAGCAGCCCCGGGAGAGTCTATGGCTACACCTTC

CDR3 length: 13
D gene: -
V gene: TRBV7-8
clone size: many
J gene: TRBJ2-5
CDR3 protein: CASSPRTKETQYF
CDR3 DNA: TGTGCCAGCAGCCCTCGGACGAAAGAGACCCAGTACTTC

CDR3 length: 13
D gene: -
V gene: TRBV3-1
clone size: few
J gene: TRBJ2-7
CDR3 protein: CASSRDFWNEQYF
CDR3 DNA: TGTGCCAGCAGCCGGGACTTCTGGAACGAGCAGTACTTC

CDR3 length: 13
D gene: -
V gene: TRBV29-1
clone size: few
J gene: TRBJ2-5
CDR3 protein: CSVVRAGGETQYF
CDR3 DNA: TGCAGCGTTGTTCGAGCGGGTGGAGAGACCCAGTACTTC

CDR3 length: 14
D gene: -
V gene: TRBV27
clone size: -
J gene: TRBJ1-2
CDR3 protein: CTSSLHPLGYGYTF
CDR3 DNA: TGTACCAGCAGTTTGCACCCGCTCGGCTATGGCTACACCTTC